This T cell receptor (beta chain) originates from a study of cytomegalovirus exposure and HLA in healthy donors. Study context: A prior analysis found 90 million to 120 million unique TCR beta sequences from 150 million to 200 million T cells. The study's findings and limits: A later analysis found TCR association rates differed by HLA locus, highest for DRB1 and lowest for HLA-C.

In the PCR, 60 Vbeta and 13 Jbeta primers were used. Here immunoSEQ multiplex PCR was the method, and the copy in TCRdb shows in-frame clones only, minus some. The sample holds about 120,000 clones; around 82% are singletons and the top ten take approximately 3.6%. As for this clone: The target antigen is unknown.

The V end was cut by 3 bases, the J end by 5 bases, with 16 bases between. The CDR3 is made up of 15 amino acids. The germline gives CDR1 KGHSH, CDR2 LQKENI. The sequence came from a middle-aged woman in good health and CMV-seropositive. The chain couples TRBV18 to TRBJ1-2; D possibly corresponds to TRBD1 (6 bases). Specimen: PBMCs. The CDR3, as DNA: TGTGCCAGCTCACCCTCGGACAGCGACGCTTATGGCTACACCTTC. Protein: CASSPSDSDAYGYTF.